The 28 T cell receptor beta chains below were found in one sample sequenced in a study of cytomegalovirus exposure and HLA in healthy donors. PCR involved 60 Vbeta and 13 Jbeta primers. Some clones are missing from TCRdb's copy, which holds only in-frame ones; the method was immunoSEQ multiplex PCR. This sample carries some 250,000 clones, about 80% of them seen once, and the ten largest clones take over 5%. Sequences were obtained from PBMCs. The receptors were gathered from a woman in her 40s in good health and CMV-seropositive.

Comment on this clone: Other DNA sequences in the same sample also yield this CDR3. V usage is TRBV19 and J usage is TRBJ1-1; no reliable D call. Germline loops: CDR1 LNHDA, CDR2 SQIVND (reference sequence). Trimming left V 3 bases short and J 4 bases short, with 12 bases between. The CDR3 has 14 amino acids. Written as DNA, the CDR3 is TGTGCCAGTAGTATGACGGGAGGCGGCACTGAAGCTTTCTTT. Translated, it gives CASSMTGGGTEAFF.

This clone showed up just a few times. The chain carries TRBV6-6 and TRBJ1-2, with TRBD1 matching 10 bases. V trimming: 2 bases; J trimming: 12 bases; junction bases outside the gene matches: 3. CDR1 and CDR2 from the germline V gene are MNHNY and SVGAGI (reference sequence). The CDR3 spans 12 residues. The CDR3 reads CASSYPGQGDTF. CDR3 DNA: TGTGCCAGCAGTTACCCTGGACAGGGGGACACCTTC.

In nucleotides, the CDR3 is TGTGCCAGCGGGAGAGCTTCTGGAAACACCATATATTTT. Amino acid sequence: CASGRASGNTIYF. J is TRBJ1-3 and V is TRBV6-5; no clear D. V shed 8 bases and J shed 1 base, with 9 bases lying between them. The germline CDR1 and CDR2 sequences are MNHEY and SVGAGI. The CDR3 loop spans 13 amino acids.

This clone was detected once. The J gene is TRBJ2-3, the V gene TRBV28; TRBD2 aligns across 8 bases. The CDR3 totals 16 residues. The V gene end was trimmed by 5 bases and the J gene end by 6 bases; junction bases not matched to a gene: 13. Germline CDR1 is MDHEN and CDR2 is SYDVKM. CDR3 nucleotide sequence: TGTGCCAGCAGTCCTTTCGATAGGTCGGGAGGGGATACGCAGTATTTT. Protein product: CASSPFDRSGGDTQYF. The full variable domain, in which reference TRBV28 and TRBJ2-3 provide the parts outside the CDR3, is DVKVTQSSRYLVKRTGEKVFLECVQDMDHENMFWYRQDPGLGLRLIYFSYDVKMKEKGDIPEGYSVSREKKERFSLILESASTNQTSMYLCASSPFDRSGGDTQYFGPGTRLTVL.

The chain recombines TRBV10-3 with TRBJ2-1, with 9 bases aligning to TRBD2. Germline V gene sequence: CDR1 ENHRY, CDR2 SYGVKD. J lost 5 bases, V lost 8 bases, and 10 bases had no gene match. The CDR3 spans 15 residues. Here the CDR3 reads CAIGGGGRADNEQFF. The CDR3 DNA is TGTGCCATCGGCGGAGGCGGGAGGGCGGACAATGAGCAGTTCTTC.

This clone was seen only a few times. The chain combines TRBV9 with TRBJ2-3, with a possible D match to TRBD2 (5 bases). Germline V gives CDR1 SGDLS, CDR2 YYNGEE. CDR3 length: 13 residues. V was cut by 6 bases and J by 6 bases, with 14 bases left in between. CDR3 sequence reads: CASMGGRSDTQYF. CDR3 nucleotide sequence: TGTGCCAGCATGGGCGGGCGGTCGGATACGCAGTATTTT.

The genes are TRBV9 and TRBJ2-3; a possible D gene is TRBD1 (5 bases). Looked up from germline, CDR1 is SGDLS and CDR2 is YYNGEE. The CDR3 runs to 15 residues. V was cut by 7 bases and J by 1 base, with 16 bases left in between. CDR3 in DNA: TGTGCCAGCTCAGTCGACATAGGGGGCACAGATACGCAGTATTTT. This codes for CASSVDIGGTDTQYF.

This chain links TRBV10-1 with TRBJ2-7; D not certain. Per the germline V gene, CDR1 is WNHNN and CDR2 is SYGVQD (reference sequence). Between the trimmed V and J ends, which lost 3 bases and 3 bases, there was a span of 6 bases. The CDR3 consists of 12 residues. CDR3: CASSDNGYEQYF. The CDR3 coding sequence is TGCGCCAGCAGTGATAACGGCTACGAGCAGTACTTC.

The chain couples TRBV7-9 to TRBJ1-5; TRBD1 is a possible D gene (5 bases). The CDR3 spans 17 residues. Per germline, CDR1 SEHNR and CDR2 FQNEAQ (reference sequence). With 6 bases removed from V and 5 bases from J, the gap between germline ends came to 23 bases. The CDR3 coding sequence is TGTGCCAGCAGTCCCCCGGGTGGGGCAGGGTATCATCAGCCCCAGCATTTT. This encodes CASSPPGGAGYHQPQHF.

This chain links TRBV5-1 with TRBJ2-1, with TRBD1 as a possible D gene (5 bases). CDR1 is SGHRS, CDR2 YFSETQ, per germline. V was clipped by 3 bases and J by 5 bases, with 9 bases between them. The CDR3 loop spans 13 amino acids. The CDR3 here is CASSWTLDNEQFF. Here the CDR3 DNA reads TGCGCCAGCAGCTGGACACTGGACAATGAGCAGTTCTTC.

V and J are TRBV19 and TRBJ2-1; D not resolved. Germline CDR1 LNHDA, CDR2 SQIVND (reference sequence). The CDR3 is made up of 12 amino acids. Trimming cost V 3 bases and J 10 bases, with 10 bases left between them. The CDR3 is CASSIGLLEQFF. CDR3 bases: TGTGCCAGTAGTATTGGCTTGTTGGAGCAGTTCTTC.

This sequence joins TRBV4-2 and TRBJ2-1; TRBD2 matches 7 bases. V trimming: 0 bases; J trimming: 5 bases; junction bases outside the gene matches: 10. Germline V gives CDR1 LGHNA, CDR2 YNFKEQ. The CDR3 runs 17 residues. For the CDR3, the DNA is TGTGCCAGCAGCCAAGATAGGAGAGCTAGCGGAAACAATGAGCAGTTCTTC. Translation: CASSQDRRASGNNEQFF.

The chain recombines TRBV2 with TRBJ1-1; no firm D call. Germline V CDR1 and CDR2: SNHLY, FYNNEI. V shed 7 bases and J shed 4 bases, with 19 bases lying between them. The CDR3 runs 15 residues. The CDR3 bases are TGTGCCAGCACTGGGTCCCGAGGTGCGAGCACTGAAGCTTTCTTT. This codes for CASTGSRGASTEAFF.

The chain has TRBV7-2 and TRBJ2-1, with D possibly matching TRBD2 (5 bases). The germline V gene has CDR1 SGHTA and CDR2 FQGNSA. Trimming shortened V by 2 bases and J by 4 bases, and 12 bases separated the two germline ends. The CDR3 has 15 amino acids. The CDR3 bases are TGTGCCAGCAGCTTAAGTAGAGGGCGGTACAATGAGCAGTTCTTC. Its protein is CASSLSRGRYNEQFF. Full variable domain (remainder filled in from reference TRBV7-2 and TRBJ2-1): GAGVSQSPSNKVTEKGKDVELRCDPISGHTALYWYRQSLGQGLEFLIYFQGNSAPDKSGLPSDRFSAERTGGSVSTLTIQRTQQEDSAVYLCASSLSRGRYNEQFFGPGTRLTVL.

The chain uses TRBV6-6 and TRBJ2-1, with 10 bases matching TRBD2. Trimming at V came to 2 bases and at J to 7 bases, leaving 5 bases not matched to a gene. The CDR3 length is 15 residues. The germline V gene has CDR1 MNHNY and CDR2 SVGAGI (reference sequence). Here the CDR3 reads CASSYERGGLNEQFF. The CDR3 DNA reads TGTGCCAGCAGTTACGAGCGGGGGGGCCTGAATGAGCAGTTCTTC.

A note on this clone: Compared with germline, one end of the junction differs, possibly owing to a read error. The J gene is TRBJ1-4, the V gene TRBV4-1; D is ambiguous. CDR3 size: 17 residues. CDR1 and CDR2 from the germline V gene are MGHRA and YSYEKL. The DNA for the CDR3 is TGCGCCAGCAGCCAAGCAGGTCCGGATCTAACTGATGAAAAACTGTTTTTT. Protein sequence: CASSQAGPDLTDEKLFF.

The chain carries TRBV10-3 and TRBJ2-2, with 9 bases lining up with TRBD1. There are 14 residues in the CDR3. Trimming took 8 bases from V and 6 from J; bases not matched to a gene: 7. Germline CDR1 is ENHRY and CDR2 is SYGVKD. CDR3 sequence: CAIRRTGEAGELFF. Written as DNA, the CDR3 is TGTGCCATCCGTCGGACAGGGGAGGCCGGGGAGCTGTTTTTT.

The chain employs TRBV13 and TRBJ2-7; tentatively, D is TRBD1 (6 bases). Trimming shortened V by 3 bases and J by 3 bases, and 15 bases separated the two germline ends. CDR3 length: 15 amino acids. CDR1 and CDR2 from the germline V gene are PRHDT and FYEKMQ (reference sequence). In nucleotides, the CDR3 is TGTGCCAGCAGCTTGGGACAAGGGGGTCTCTACGAGCAGTACTTC. Amino acid sequence: CASSLGQGGLYEQYF.

This clone has just one count. This chain joins TRBV5-1 and TRBJ1-2; D gene uncertain. The germline V gene encodes CDR1 SGHRS and CDR2 YFSETQ. The germline V and J ends were trimmed by 0 bases and 8 bases, with 11 bases remaining between them. There are 13 residues in the CDR3. The DNA for the CDR3 is TGCGCCAGCAGCTTGGAAGGAGGGTTAGGCTACACCTTC. It yields the protein CASSLEGGLGYTF.

The rearrangement uses TRBV7-9 and TRBJ2-3; the D gene is possibly TRBD2 (6 bases). Between the trimmed V and J ends, which lost 5 bases and 1 base, there was a span of 16 bases. The CDR3 covers 16 residues. Germline CDR1 SEHNR, CDR2 FQNEAQ (reference sequence). The CDR3 region is CASSPPGVMRTDTQYF. The CDR3 region has the DNA TGTGCCAGCAGCCCTCCGGGGGTGATGCGCACAGATACGCAGTATTTT. The whole variable domain, remainder taken from reference TRBV7-9 and TRBJ2-3, is DTGVSQNPRHKITKRGQNVTFRCDPISEHNRLYWYRQTLGQGPEFLTYFQNEAQLEKSRLLSDRFSAERPKGSFSTLEIQRTEQGDSAMYLCASSPPGVMRTDTQYFGPGTRLTVL.

The V and J genes are TRBV7-8 and TRBJ1-5, with no clear D. The CDR3 length is 16 residues. Trimming cost V 5 bases and J 0 bases, with 14 bases left between them. Per germline, CDR1 SGHVS and CDR2 FQNEAQ. CDR3: CASSARSRDSNQPQHF. The CDR3 region has the DNA TGTGCCAGCAGCGCAAGGAGCCGGGATAGCAATCAGCCCCAGCATTTT.

The rearrangement uses TRBV6-5 and TRBJ2-5, with D possibly being TRBD1 (5 bases). The V gene's germline CDR1 is MNHEY and CDR2 SVGAGI. This CDR3 has 11 amino acids. V was trimmed by 7 bases and J by 5 bases, leaving 8 bases between them. CDR3 sequence: CASTGFETQYF. CDR3 DNA: TGTGCCAGCACAGGGTTCGAGACCCAGTACTTC.

In this sample, this clone turned up once. The J gene is TRBJ1-3, the V gene TRBV7-8, with D possibly being TRBD1 (5 bases). The CDR3 is made up of 17 amino acids. Germline V gene data show CDR1 as SGHVS and CDR2 as FQNEAQ. The germline V and J ends were trimmed by 2 bases and 4 bases, with 18 bases remaining between them. CDR3 sequence (DNA): TGTGCCAGCAGCTTAATAGGGGTGGAAAGTGCAGGAAACACCATATATTTT. Translation gives CASSLIGVESAGNTIYF.

The chain links TRBV5-6 to TRBJ1-6; 9 positions agree with TRBD1. Germline V CDR1 and CDR2: SGHDT, YYEEEE. After removal of 3 bases from V and 10 bases from J, the junction contained 8 bases not matched to a gene. This CDR3 is built from 15 residues. In DNA form, the CDR3 reads TGTGCCAGCAGCTCGGCGGGACAGGGTCTATCACCCCTCCACTTT. Translating gives CASSSAGQGLSPLHF.

The chain recombines TRBV5-4 with TRBJ2-1; no definite D call. CDR3 length: 15 residues. Germline CDR1 reads SGHNT; CDR2 reads YYREEE (reference sequence). V lost 0 bases and J lost 5, with 12 bases in between. The CDR3 loop is CASSLERLADNEQFF. CDR3 sequence (DNA): TGTGCCAGCAGCTTGGAACGATTGGCGGACAATGAGCAGTTCTTC.

In its sample, this clone was seen a few times. This chain links TRBV23-1 with TRBJ2-1, with 7 bases lining up with TRBD2. TRBV23-1 is filed as an ORF, its function uncertain. This CDR3 has 15 residues. Trimming removed 8 bases from V and 7 bases from J; junction bases left unmatched: 14. CDR3 residues: CASPPLGGAKNEQFF. CDR3 DNA sequence: TGCGCCAGCCCCCCTCTGGGAGGGGCGAAGAATGAGCAGTTCTTC.

This clone appeared a single time. The gene calls are TRBV25-1 and TRBJ1-2, with a tentative D call TRBD1 (5 bases). Germline lookup yields CDR1 MGHDK and CDR2 SYGVNS. The V end lost 5 bases, the J end lost 4 bases, and 8 bases lay between the germline ends. This CDR3 has 12 amino acids. The DNA for the CDR3 is TGTGCCAGCAGTAGACAGTCCTATGGCTACACCTTC. This sequence encodes CASSRQSYGYTF.

The chain employs TRBV27 and TRBJ2-5; the match to TRBD2 covers 14 bases. The junction had 15 bases not matched to a gene; V was cut back by 5 bases and J by 1 base. Germline V gene sequence: CDR1 MNHEY, CDR2 SMNVEV (reference sequence). The CDR3 runs 20 residues. Here the CDR3 reads CASSLRTSGGNAKGQETQYF. CDR3 nucleotides: TGTGCCAGCAGTCTTAGGACTAGCGGGGGGAACGCGAAGGGCCAAGAGACCCAGTACTTC.